The TCR beta chain described here comes from a study of blood T cell repertoires in COVID-19. About the study: Samples representing acute and convalescent COVID-19 were sourced from the United States, Italy and Spain.

Profiled with immunoSEQ multiplex PCR; TCRdb holds only in-frame clones, not every one. The top ten hold 5.5% to 7.5% of the sample, which has about 220,000 clones, around 84% seen once. The cohort comprised adults aged about 18 to 89 years residing in 20 to 30 US areas. Assignment of participants to cohorts was predicated upon participant-reported clinical history. Sample: PBMCs or T cells enriched from blood (not recorded which). The source is a woman aged 40 to 55 who had recovered from COVID-19.

CDR3 DNA: TGTGCCAGCAGCTTAGTCGAGGAGAACACTGAAGCTTTCTTT. Translating it yields CASSLVEENTEAFF. This chain connects TRBV7-9 to TRBJ1-1; D uncertain. Germline V gene lookup returns CDR1 SEHNR and CDR2 FQNEAQ (reference sequence). V lost 1 base to trimming and J lost 1 base, with 7 bases between them. The CDR3 sequence is 14 residues long.